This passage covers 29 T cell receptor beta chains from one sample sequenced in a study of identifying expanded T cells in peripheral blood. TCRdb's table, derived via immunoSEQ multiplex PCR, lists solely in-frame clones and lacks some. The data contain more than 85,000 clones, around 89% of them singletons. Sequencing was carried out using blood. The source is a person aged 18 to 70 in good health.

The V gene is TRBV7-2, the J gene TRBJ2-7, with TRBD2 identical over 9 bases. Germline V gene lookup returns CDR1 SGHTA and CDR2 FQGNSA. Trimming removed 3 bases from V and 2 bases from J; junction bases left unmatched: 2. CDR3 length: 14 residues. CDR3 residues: CASSLGTSTYEQYF. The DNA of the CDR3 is TGTGCCAGCAGCTTGGGGACTAGCACCTACGAGCAGTACTTC.

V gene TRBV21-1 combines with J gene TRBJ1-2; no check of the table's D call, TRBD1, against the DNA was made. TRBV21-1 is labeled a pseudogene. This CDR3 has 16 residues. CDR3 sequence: CASSKREGQGSNSYTF. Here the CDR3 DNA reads TGTGCCAGCAGCAAAAGAGAGGGACAGGGTTCAAATAGCTACACCTTC.

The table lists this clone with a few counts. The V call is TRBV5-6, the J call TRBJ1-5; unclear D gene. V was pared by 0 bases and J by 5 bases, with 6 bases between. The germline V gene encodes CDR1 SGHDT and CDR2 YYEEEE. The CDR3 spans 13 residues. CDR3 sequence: CASSLGRDQPQHF. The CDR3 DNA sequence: TGTGCCAGCAGCTTGGGTAGGGATCAGCCCCAGCATTTT.

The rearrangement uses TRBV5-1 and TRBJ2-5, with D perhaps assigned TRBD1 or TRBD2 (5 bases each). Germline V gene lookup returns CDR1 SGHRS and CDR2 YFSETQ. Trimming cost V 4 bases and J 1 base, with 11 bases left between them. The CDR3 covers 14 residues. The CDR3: CASSPGQAQETQYF. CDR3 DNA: TGCGCCAGCAGCCCGGGGCAGGCCCAAGAGACCCAGTACTTC.

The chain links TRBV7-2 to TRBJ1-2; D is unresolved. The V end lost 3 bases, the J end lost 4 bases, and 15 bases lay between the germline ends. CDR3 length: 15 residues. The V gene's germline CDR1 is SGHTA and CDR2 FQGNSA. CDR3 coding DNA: TGTGCCAGCAGCTTTCACGGAGGTACTGGCTATGGCTACACCTTC. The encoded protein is CASSFHGGTGYGYTF.

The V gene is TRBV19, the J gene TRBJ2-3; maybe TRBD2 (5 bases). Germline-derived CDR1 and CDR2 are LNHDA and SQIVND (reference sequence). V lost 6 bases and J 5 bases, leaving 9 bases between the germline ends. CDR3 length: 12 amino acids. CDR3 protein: CASRPEGDTQYF. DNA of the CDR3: TGTGCCAGTAGACCAGAGGGAGATACGCAGTATTTT.

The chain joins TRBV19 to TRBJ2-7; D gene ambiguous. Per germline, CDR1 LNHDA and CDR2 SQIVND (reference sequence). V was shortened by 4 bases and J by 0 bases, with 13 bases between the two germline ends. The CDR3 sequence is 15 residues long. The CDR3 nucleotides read TGTGCCAGTAGTACCGTCGGTAGTAGCTCCTACGAGCAGTACTTC. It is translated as CASSTVGSSSYEQYF.

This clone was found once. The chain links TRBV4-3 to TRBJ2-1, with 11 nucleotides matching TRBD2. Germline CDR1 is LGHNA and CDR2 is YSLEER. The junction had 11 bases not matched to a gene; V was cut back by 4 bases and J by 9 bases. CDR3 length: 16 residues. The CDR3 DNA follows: TGCGCCAGCAGCCCGCGGACTAGCGGGCCGCGAAGTGAGCAGTTCTTC. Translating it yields CASSPRTSGPRSEQFF.

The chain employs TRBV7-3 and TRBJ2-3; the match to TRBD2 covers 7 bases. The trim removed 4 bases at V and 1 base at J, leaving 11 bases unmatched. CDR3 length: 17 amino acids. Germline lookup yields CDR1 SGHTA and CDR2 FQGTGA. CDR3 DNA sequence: TGTGCCAGCAGCTCCCAGGGTGGGAGGGCTGGCACAGATACGCAGTATTTT. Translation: CASSSQGGRAGTDTQYF.

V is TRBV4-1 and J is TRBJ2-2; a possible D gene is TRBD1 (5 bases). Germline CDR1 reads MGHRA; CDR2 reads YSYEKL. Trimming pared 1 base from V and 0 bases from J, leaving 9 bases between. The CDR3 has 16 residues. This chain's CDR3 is CASSQVPGSNTGELFF. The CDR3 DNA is TGCGCCAGCAGCCAAGTCCCAGGGTCGAACACCGGGGAGCTGTTTTTT.

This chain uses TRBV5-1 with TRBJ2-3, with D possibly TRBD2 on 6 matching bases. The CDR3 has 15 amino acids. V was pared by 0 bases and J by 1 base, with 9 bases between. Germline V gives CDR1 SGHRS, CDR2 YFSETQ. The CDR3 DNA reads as TGCGCCAGCAGCTTGGCCGGGGGTGGCACAGATACGCAGTATTTT. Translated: CASSLAGGGTDTQYF.

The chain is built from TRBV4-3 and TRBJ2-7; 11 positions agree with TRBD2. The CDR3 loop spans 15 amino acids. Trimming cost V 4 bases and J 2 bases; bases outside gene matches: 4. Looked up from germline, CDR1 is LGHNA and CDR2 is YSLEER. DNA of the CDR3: TGCGCCAGCAGCCTCACTAGCGGGGGCACCTACGAGCAGTACTTC. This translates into CASSLTSGGTYEQYF.

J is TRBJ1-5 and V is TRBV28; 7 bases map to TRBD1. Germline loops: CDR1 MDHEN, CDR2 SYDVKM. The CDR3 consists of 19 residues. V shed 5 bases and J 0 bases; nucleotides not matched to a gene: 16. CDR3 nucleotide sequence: TGTGCCAGCAGTCCCATGACAGGGTCGGGGTTTTTTAGCAATCAGCCCCAGCATTTT. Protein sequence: CASSPMTGSGFFSNQPQHF.

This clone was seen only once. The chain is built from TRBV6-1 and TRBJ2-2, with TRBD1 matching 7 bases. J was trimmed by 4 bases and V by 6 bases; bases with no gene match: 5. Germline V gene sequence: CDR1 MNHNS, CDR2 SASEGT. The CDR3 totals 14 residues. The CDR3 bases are TGTGCCAGCAGGCCGGGACAGAGCACCGGGGAGCTGTTTTTT. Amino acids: CASRPGQSTGELFF.

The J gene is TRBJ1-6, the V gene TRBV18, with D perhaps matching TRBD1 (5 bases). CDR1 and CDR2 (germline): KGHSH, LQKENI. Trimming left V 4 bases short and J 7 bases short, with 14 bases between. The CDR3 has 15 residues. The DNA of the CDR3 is TGTGCCAGCTCACGGGACTCCGGAGGGAATTCACCCCTCCACTTT. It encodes CASSRDSGGNSPLHF.

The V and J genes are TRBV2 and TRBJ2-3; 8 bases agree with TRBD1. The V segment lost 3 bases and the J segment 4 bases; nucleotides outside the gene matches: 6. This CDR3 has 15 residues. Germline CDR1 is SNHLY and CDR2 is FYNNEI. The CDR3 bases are TGTGCCAGCAGTGAGAGGACAGGGACCGCAGATACGCAGTATTTT. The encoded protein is CASSERTGTADTQYF.

The CDR3 DNA reads TGTGCCAGCATTCAGGAACCCGGAAACACCGGGGAGCTGTTTTTT. Translated, it gives CASIQEPGNTGELFF. The chain employs TRBV2 and TRBJ2-2; D is unresolved. V was shortened by 7 bases and J by 2 bases, with 14 bases between the two germline ends. The CDR3 covers 15 residues. The germline V gene encodes CDR1 SNHLY and CDR2 FYNNEI.

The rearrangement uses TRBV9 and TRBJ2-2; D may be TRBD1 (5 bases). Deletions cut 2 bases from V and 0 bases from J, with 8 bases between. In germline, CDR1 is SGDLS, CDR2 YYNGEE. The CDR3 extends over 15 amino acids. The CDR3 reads CASSVRQTNTGELFF. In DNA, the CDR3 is TGTGCCAGCAGCGTTCGACAGACGAACACCGGGGAGCTGTTTTTT.

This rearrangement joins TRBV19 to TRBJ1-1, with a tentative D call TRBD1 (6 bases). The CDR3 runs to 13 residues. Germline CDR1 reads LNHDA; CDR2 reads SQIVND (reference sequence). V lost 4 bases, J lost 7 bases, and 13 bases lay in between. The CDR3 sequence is CASSTGVGSEAFF. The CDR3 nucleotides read TGTGCCAGTAGTACAGGGGTTGGGAGTGAAGCTTTCTTT.

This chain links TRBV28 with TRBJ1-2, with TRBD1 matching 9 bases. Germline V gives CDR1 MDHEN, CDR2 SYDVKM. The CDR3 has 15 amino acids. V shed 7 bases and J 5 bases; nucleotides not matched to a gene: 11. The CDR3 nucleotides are TGTGCCAGCACCTCACTTGGGGACAGGGATTATGGCTACACCTTC. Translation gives CASTSLGDRDYGYTF.

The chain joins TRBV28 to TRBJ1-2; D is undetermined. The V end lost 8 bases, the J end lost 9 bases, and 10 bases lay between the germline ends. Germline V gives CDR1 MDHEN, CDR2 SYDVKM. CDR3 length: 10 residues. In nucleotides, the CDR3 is TGTGCCAGCGGGGATAACCGCTACACCTTC. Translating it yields CASGDNRYTF.

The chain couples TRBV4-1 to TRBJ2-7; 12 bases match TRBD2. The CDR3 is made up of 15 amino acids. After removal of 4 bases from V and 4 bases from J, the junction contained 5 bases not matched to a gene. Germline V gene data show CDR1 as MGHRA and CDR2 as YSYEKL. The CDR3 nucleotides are TGCGCCAGCAGCCCCGGACTAGCGGGAACTTACGAGCAGTACTTC. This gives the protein CASSPGLAGTYEQYF.

The DNA of the CDR3 is TGTGCCAGTAACACAAGGGGACCCAATCAGCCCCAGCATTTT. Its translation is CASNTRGPNQPQHF. V usage is TRBV19 and J usage is TRBJ1-5, with D tentatively TRBD1 (5 bases). The germline CDR1 and CDR2 sequences are LNHDA and SQIVND (reference sequence). The V end lost 7 bases, the J end lost 3 bases, and 13 bases lay between the germline ends. The CDR3 spans 14 residues.

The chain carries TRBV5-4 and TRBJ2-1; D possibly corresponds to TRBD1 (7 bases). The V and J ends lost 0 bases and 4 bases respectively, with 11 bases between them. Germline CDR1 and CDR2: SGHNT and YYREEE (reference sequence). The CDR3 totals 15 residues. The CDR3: CASSLGQGGYNEQFF. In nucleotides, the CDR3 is TGTGCCAGCAGCTTGGGGCAGGGGGGATACAATGAGCAGTTCTTC. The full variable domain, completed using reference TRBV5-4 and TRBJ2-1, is ETGVTQSPTHLIKTRGQQVTLRCSSQSGHNTVSWYQQALGQGPQFIFQYYREEENGRGNFPPRFSGLQFPNYSSELNVNALELDDSALYLCASSLGQGGYNEQFFGPGTRLTVL.

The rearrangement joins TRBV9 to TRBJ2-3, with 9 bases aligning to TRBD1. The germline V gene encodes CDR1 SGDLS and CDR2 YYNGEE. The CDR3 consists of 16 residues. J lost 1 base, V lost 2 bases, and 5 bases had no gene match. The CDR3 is CASSVGQGLGTDTQYF. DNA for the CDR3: TGTGCCAGCAGCGTGGGACAGGGTTTGGGCACAGATACGCAGTATTTT.

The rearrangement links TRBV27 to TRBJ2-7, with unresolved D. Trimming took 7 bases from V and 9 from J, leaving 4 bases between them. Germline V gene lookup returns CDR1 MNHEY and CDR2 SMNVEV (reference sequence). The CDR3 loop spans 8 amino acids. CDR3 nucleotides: TGTGCCAGCAAAGGGCAGTACTTC. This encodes CASKGQYF.

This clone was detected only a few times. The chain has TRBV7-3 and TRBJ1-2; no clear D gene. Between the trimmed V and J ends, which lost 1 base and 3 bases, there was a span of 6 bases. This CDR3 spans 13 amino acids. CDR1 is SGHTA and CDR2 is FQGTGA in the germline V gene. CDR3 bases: TGTGCCAGCAGCTTAAGCCCGGACTATGGCTACACCTTC. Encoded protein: CASSLSPDYGYTF.

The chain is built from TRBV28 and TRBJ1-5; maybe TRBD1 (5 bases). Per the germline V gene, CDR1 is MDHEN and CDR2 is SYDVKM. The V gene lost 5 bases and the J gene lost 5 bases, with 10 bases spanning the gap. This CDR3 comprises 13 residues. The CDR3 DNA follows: TGTGCCAGCAGTGTCCAGGGATATCAGCCCCAGCATTTT. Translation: CASSVQGYQPQHF.

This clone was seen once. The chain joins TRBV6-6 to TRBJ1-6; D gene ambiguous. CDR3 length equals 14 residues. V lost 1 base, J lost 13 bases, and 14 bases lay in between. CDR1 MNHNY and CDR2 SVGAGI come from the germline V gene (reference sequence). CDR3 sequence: CASSYLVEVPPLHF. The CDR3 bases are TGTGCCAGCAGTTACTTAGTGGAGGTACCCCCCCTCCACTTT.